This TCR beta chain was profiled in a study of T cell responses to AZD1222 COVID-19 vaccine. Whole-study results and caveats: The repertoires were collected only after the peak T cell response.

Using immunoSEQ multiplex PCR, the repertoire was profiled, and TCRdb retains in-frame clones only, with some absent. Seen here are 65,000 to 80,000 clones, 83% observed once, and the top ten hold roughly 1.3%. The germline V and J ends were trimmed by 9 bases and 6 bases, with 11 bases remaining between them. Germline values: CDR1 LNHDA, CDR2 SQIVND (reference sequence). The CDR3 is 11 residues long. This clone was detected once. What it binds is not known. The TCR was taken from an adult who received the AZD1222 COVID-19 vaccine. V is TRBV19 and J is TRBJ1-1, with D perhaps matching TRBD1 (5 bases). Material: peripheral blood, obtained 28 days after the second AZD1222 dose. The CDR3 DNA follows: TGTGCCAGCAGGGTAAGGGCTGAAGCTTTCTTT. Its translation: CASRVRAEAFF.